The 3 T cell receptor beta chains presented below share a single source sample, sequenced in a study of cytomegalovirus exposure and HLA in healthy donors. Only in-frame clones appear in the TCRdb table, and some are missing; sequencing was by immunoSEQ multiplex PCR. The data show around 140,000 clones, about 95% seen once. Material for sequencing was PBMCs. All receptors come from a man in his late teens or twenties in good health and CMV-seropositive.

This chain links TRBV28 with TRBJ1-5, with D perhaps TRBD1 (5 bases). The V end was cut by 3 bases, the J end by 3 bases, with 6 bases between. The CDR3 length is 13 residues. Germline lookup yields CDR1 MDHEN and CDR2 SYDVKM. CDR3 in amino acids: CASSLDNNQPQHF. The CDR3 DNA reads TGTGCCAGCAGTTTGGACAACAATCAGCCCCAGCATTTT.

This chain connects TRBV28 to TRBJ1-1, with TRBD1 matching 8 bases. V shed 7 bases, J shed 4 bases, and the junction held 5 bases outside the gene matches. The length of the CDR3 is 13 residues. Germline assignment: CDR1 MDHEN and CDR2 SYDVKM. CDR3 bases: TGTGCCAGCACCCCGGACAGGGCCACTGAAGCTTTCTTT. Its translation is CASTPDRATEAFF.

This chain uses TRBV2 with TRBJ2-3; 7 positions agree with TRBD1. Germline V lookup: CDR1 SNHLY, CDR2 FYNNEI. The CDR3 sequence is 15 residues long. V gave up 2 bases and J gave up 3 bases; unmatched junction bases: 5. This CDR3 is CASSERDRYTDTQYF. The CDR3 DNA is TGTGCCAGCAGTGAAAGGGACAGATATACAGATACGCAGTATTTT.